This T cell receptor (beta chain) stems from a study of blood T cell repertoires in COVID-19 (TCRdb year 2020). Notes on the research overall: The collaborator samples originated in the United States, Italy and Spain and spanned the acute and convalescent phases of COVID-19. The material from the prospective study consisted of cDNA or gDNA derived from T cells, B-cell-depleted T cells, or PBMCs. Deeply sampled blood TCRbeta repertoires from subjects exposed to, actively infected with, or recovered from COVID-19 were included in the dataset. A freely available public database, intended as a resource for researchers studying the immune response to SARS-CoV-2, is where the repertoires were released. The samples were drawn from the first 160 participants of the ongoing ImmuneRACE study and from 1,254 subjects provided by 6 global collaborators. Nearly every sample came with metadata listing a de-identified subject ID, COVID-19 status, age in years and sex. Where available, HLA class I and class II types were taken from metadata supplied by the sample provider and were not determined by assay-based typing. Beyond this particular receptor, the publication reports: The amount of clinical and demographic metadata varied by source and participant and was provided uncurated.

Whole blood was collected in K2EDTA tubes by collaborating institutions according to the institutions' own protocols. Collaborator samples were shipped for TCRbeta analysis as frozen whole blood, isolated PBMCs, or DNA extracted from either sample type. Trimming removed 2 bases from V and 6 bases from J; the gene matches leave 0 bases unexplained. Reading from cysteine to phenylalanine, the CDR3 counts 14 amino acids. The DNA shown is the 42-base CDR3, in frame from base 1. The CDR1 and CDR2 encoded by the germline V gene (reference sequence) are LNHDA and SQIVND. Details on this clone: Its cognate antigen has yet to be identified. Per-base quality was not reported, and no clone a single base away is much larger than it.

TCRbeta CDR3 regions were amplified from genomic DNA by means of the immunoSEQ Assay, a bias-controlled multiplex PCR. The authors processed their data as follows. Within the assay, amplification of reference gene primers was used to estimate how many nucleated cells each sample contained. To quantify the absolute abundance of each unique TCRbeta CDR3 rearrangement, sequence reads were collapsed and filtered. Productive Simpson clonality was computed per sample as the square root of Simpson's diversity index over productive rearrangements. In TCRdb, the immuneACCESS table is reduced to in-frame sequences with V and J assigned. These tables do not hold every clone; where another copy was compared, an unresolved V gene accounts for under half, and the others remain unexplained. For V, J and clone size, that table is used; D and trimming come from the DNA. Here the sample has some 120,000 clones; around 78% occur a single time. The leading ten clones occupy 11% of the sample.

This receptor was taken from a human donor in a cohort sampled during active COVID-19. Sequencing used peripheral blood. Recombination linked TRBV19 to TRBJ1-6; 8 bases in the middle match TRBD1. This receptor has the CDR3 CASSIQGANSPLHF. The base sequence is TGTGCCAGTAGTATACAGGGGGCTAATTCACCCCTCCACTTT.